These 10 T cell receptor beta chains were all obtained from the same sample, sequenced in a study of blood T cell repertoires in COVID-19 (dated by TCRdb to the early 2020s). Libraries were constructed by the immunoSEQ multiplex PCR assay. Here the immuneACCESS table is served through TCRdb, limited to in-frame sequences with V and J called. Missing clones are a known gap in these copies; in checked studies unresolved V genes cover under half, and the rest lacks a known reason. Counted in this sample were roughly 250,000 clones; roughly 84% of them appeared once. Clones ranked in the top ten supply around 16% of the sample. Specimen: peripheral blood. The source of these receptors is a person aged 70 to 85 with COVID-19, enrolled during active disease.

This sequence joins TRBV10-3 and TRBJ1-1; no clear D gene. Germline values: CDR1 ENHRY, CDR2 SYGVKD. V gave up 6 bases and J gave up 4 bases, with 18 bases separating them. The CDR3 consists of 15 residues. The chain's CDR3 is CAIRGIDKLGTEAFF. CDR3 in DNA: TGTGCCATCAGGGGCATCGACAAGCTGGGCACTGAAGCTTTCTTT.

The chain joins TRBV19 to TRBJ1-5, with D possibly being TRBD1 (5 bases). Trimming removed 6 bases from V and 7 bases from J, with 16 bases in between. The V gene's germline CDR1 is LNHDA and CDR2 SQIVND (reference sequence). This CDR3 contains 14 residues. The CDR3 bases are TGTGCCAGTAGCCCCAGGAGGGGAGGCCAGCCCCAGCATTTT. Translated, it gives CASSPRRGGQPQHF.

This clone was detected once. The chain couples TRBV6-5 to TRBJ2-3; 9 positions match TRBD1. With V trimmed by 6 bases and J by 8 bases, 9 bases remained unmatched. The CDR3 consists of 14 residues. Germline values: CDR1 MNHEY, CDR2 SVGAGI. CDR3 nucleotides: TGTGCCAGCAGACTGACAGGGGGGAGCGGTACGCAGTATTTT. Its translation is CASRLTGGSGTQYF.

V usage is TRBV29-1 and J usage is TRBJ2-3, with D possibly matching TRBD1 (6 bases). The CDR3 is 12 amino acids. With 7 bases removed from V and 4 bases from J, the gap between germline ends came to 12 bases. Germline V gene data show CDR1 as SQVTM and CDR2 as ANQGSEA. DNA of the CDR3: TGCAGCGCCCAACAGGGACCAGATACGCAGTATTTT. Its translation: CSAQQGPDTQYF.

The CDR3 DNA reads TGTGCCAGCAGCTCTGCCCCGGGACAGGGAAATGAAAAACTGTTTTTT. This encodes CASSSAPGQGNEKLFF. The rearrangement joins TRBV5-4 to TRBJ1-4; 9 bases line up with TRBD1. The germline V gene has CDR1 SGHNT and CDR2 YYREEE (reference sequence). The length of the CDR3 is 16 residues. Trimming at V came to 3 bases and at J to 5 bases, leaving 8 bases not matched to a gene. The variable domain in full, completed from reference TRBV5-4 and TRBJ1-4, reads ETGVTQSPTHLIKTRGQQVTLRCSSQSGHNTVSWYQQALGQGPQFIFQYYREEENGRGNFPPRFSGLQFPNYSSELNVNALELDDSALYLCASSSAPGQGNEKLFFGSGTQLSVL.

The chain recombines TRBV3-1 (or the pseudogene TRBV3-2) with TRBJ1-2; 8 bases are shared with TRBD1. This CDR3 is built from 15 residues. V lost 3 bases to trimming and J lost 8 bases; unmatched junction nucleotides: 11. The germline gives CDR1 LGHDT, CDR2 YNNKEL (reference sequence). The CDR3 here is CASSHNPDRAGGYTF. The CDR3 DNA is TGTGCCAGCAGCCACAACCCGGACAGGGCGGGGGGCTACACCTTC.

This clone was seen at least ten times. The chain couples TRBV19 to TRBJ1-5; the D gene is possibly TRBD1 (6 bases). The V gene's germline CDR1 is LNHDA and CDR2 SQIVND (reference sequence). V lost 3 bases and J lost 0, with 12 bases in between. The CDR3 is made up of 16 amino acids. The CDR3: CASSMGHLDSNQPQHF. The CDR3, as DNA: TGTGCCAGTAGTATGGGACACCTAGATAGCAATCAGCCCCAGCATTTT.

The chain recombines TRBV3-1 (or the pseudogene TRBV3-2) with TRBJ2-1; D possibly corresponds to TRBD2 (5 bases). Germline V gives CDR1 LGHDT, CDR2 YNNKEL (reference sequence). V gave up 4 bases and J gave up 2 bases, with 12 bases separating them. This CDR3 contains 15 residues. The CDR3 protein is CASSRAFGAYNEQFF. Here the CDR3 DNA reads TGTGCCAGCAGCCGGGCCTTCGGGGCCTACAATGAGCAGTTCTTC.

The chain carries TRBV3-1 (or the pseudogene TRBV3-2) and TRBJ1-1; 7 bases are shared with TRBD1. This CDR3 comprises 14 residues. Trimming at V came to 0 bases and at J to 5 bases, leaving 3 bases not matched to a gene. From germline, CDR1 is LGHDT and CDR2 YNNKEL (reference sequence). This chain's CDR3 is CASSQEGGRTEAFF. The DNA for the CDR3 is TGTGCCAGCAGCCAAGAAGGGGGCCGGACTGAAGCTTTCTTT.

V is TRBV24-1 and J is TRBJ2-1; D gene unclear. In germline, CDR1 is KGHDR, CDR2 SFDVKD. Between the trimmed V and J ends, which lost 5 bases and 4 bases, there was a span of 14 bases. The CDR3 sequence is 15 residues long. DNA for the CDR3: TGTGCCACCAGTGTTAGCAGAGCGATGTACAATGAGCAGTTCTTC. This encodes CATSVSRAMYNEQFF.